The clone carrying this T cell receptor (beta chain) appeared once. Its specificity is not known. Generated by immunoSEQ multiplex PCR, the TCRdb table keeps only in-frame clones and is missing some. The sample yields approximately 640,000 clones, roughly 88% seen once. The germline V gene has CDR1 GTSNPN and CDR2 SVGIG (reference sequence). V lost 6 bases and J lost 3, with 17 bases in between. The CDR3 is made up of 15 amino acids. This specimen belongs to a study of shared clonotypes between healthy human individuals. For the study at large: The study drew on a couple of women and a few men aged 18 to 49 as donors. Notes on the study in general: Rarefaction demonstrated incomplete sorted-subset sequencing despite large depth.

The TCR originated in a young man in good health. Some clones in this sample may be carry-over from other donors' samples. The chain links TRBV30 to TRBJ1-4; D is ambiguous. The specimen sequenced was memory CD8+ T cells from PBMCs. Subset of the sample: CD45RO+ cells pooled with CCR7-negative TemRA cells. For the CDR3, the DNA is TGTGCCTGCCTGACATTGACCTCCCCTAATGAAAAACTGTTTTTT. Translated, it gives CACLTLTSPNEKLFF.